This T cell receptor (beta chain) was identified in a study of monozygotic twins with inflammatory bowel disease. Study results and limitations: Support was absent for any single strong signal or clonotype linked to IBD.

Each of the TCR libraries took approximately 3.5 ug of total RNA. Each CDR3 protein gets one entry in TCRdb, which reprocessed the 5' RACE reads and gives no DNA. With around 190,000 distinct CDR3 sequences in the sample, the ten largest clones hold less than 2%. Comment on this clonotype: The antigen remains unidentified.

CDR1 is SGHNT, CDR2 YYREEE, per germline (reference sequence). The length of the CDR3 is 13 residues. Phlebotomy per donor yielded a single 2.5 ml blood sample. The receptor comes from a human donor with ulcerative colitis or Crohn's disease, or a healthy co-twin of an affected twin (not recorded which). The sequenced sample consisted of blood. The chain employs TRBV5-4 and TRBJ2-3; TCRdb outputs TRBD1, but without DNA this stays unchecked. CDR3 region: CASQGGGTDTQYF.